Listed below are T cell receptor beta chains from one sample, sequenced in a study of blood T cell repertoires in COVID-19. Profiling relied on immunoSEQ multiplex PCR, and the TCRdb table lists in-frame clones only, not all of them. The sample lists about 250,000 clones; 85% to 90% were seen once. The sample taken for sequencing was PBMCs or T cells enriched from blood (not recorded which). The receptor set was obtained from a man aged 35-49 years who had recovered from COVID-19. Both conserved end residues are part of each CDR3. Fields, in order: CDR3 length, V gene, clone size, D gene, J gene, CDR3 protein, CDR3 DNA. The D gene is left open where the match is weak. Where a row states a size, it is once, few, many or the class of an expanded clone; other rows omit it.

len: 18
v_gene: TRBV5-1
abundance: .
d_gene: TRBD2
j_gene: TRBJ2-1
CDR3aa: CASSLTPTSGAAYNEQFF
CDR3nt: TGCGCCAGCAGCTTAACCCCTACTAGCGGGGCGGCCTACAATGAGCAGTTCTTC

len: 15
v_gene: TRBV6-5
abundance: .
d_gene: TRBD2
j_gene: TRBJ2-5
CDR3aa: CASSWGLAGRETQYF
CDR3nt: TGTGCCAGCAGTTGGGGACTAGCGGGGCGGGAGACCCAGTACTTC

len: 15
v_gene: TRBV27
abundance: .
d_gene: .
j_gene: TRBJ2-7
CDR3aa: CASSPRLGSSYEQYF
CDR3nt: TGTGCCAGCAGTCCAAGACTAGGGTCGTCCTACGAGCAGTACTTC

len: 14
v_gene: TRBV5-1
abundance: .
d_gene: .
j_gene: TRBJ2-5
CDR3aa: CASSLVPAQETQYF
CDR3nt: TGCGCCAGCAGCTTGGTTCCAGCGCAAGAGACCCAGTACTTC

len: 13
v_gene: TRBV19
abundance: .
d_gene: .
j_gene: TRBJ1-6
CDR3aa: CASSFWEGSPLHF
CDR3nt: TGTGCCAGTAGTTTTTGGGAGGGTTCACCCCTCCACTTT

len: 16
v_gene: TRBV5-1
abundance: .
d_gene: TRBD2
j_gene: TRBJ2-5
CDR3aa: CASSPGTSGTQETQYF
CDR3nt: TGCGCCAGCAGCCCTGGGACTAGCGGGACCCAAGAGACCCAGTACTTC

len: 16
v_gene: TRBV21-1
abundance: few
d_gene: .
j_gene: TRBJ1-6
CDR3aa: CASSKSQAPYNSPLHF
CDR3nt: TGTGCCAGCAGCAAGTCGCAGGCCCCGTATAATTCACCCCTCCACTTT

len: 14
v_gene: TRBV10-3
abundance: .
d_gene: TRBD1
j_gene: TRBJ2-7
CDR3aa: CAISDAGQGYEQYF
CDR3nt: TGTGCCATCAGTGACGCGGGACAGGGCTACGAGCAGTACTTC

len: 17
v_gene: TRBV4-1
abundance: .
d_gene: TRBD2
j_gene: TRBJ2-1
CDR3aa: CASSLGLAGGSYNEQFF
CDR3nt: TGCGCCAGCAGCCTGGGACTAGCGGGAGGCTCCTACAATGAGCAGTTCTTC

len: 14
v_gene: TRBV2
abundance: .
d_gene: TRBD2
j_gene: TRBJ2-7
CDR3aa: CASYRTSGIYEQYF
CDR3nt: TGTGCCAGCTACAGGACTAGCGGCATCTACGAGCAGTACTTC

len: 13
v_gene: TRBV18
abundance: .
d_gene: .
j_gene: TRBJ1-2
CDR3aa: CASSPDSDYGYTF
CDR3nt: TGTGCCAGCTCACCCGACAGTGACTATGGCTACACCTTC

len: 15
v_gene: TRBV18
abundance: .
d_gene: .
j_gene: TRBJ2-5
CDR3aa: CASSPYLSGAEEKYF
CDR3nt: TGTGCCAGCTCACCATATCTTTCAGGGGCCGAAGAAAAGTACTTC

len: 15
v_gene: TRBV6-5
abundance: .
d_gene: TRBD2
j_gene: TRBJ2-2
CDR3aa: CAATPLAGQAGELFF
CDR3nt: TGTGCCGCAACCCCACTAGCGGGGCAAGCCGGGGAGCTGTTTTTT

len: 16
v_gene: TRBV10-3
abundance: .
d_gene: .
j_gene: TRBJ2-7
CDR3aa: CAISPSGTLFGAENSF
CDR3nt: TGTGCCATCAGTCCCTCGGGGACACTATTTGGGGCAGAGAACAGTTTC

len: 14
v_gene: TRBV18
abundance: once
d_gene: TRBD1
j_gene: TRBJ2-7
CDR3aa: CASSPRPGGHEQYF
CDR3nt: TGTGCCAGCTCACCTCGACCAGGGGGACACGAGCAGTACTTC

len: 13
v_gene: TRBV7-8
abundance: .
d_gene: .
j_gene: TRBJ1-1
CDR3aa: CASSFKGVTEAFF
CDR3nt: TGTGCCAGCAGCTTTAAGGGGGTTACTGAAGCTTTCTTT

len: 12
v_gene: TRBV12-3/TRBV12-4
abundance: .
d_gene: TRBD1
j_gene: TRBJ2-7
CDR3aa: CASSFGQGEQYF
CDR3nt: TGTGCCAGCAGTTTTGGACAGGGCGAGCAGTACTTC

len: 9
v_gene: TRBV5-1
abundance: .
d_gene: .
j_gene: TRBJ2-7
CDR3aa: CAPVYEQYF
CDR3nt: TGCGCCCCCGTTTACGAGCAGTACTTC

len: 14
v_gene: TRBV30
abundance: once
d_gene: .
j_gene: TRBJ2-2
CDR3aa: CAWRRGANTGELFF
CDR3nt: TGTGCCTGGAGGCGGGGAGCGAACACCGGGGAGCTGTTTTTT

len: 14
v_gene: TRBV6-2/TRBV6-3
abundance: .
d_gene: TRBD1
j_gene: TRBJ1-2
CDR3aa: CASSYLDREDGYTF
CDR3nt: TGTGCCAGCAGTTATTTGGACAGGGAGGATGGCTACACCTTC

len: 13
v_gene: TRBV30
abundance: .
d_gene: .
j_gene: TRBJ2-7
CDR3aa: CAWSGGNSYEQYF
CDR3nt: TGTGCCTGGAGTGGAGGGAACTCCTACGAGCAGTACTTC

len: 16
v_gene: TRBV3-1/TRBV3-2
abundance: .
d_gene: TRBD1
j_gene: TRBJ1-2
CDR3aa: CASSQRVSGGNYGYTF
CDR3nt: TGTGCCAGCAGCCAACGTGTATCAGGGGGCAACTATGGCTACACCTTC

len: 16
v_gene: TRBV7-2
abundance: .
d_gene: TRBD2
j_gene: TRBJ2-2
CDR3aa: CASSWSGGAGTGELFF
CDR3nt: TGTGCCAGCAGCTGGAGCGGGGGGGCGGGCACCGGGGAGCTGTTTTTT

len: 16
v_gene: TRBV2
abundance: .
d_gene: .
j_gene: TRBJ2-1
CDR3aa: CASRPILGASYNEQFF
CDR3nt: TGTGCCAGCAGGCCGATTTTGGGGGCCTCCTACAATGAGCAGTTCTTC

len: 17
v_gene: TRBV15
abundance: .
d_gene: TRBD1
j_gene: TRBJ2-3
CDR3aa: CATSRDLTGALTDTQYF
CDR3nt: TGTGCCACCAGCAGAGATTTGACAGGGGCCCTCACAGATACGCAGTATTTT

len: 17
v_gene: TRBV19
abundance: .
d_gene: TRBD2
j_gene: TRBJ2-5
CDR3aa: CASSFSGRARKQETQYF
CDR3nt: TGTGCCAGTAGTTTTAGCGGGAGGGCGAGGAAACAAGAGACCCAGTACTTC

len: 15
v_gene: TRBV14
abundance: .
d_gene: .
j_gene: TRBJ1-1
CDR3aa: CASSQDPDSNTEAFF
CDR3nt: TGTGCCAGCAGCCAAGACCCGGACAGCAACACTGAAGCTTTCTTT

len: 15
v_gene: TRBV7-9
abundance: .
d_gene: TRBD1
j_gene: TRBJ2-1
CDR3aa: CASSPGTGGGSEQFF
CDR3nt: TGTGCCAGCAGCCCCGGGACAGGGGGAGGAAGTGAGCAGTTCTTC

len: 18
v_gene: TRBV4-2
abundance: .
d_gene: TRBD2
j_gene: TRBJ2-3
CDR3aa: CASSHSRTSGGAADTQYF
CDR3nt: TGTGCCAGCAGCCACTCAAGGACTAGCGGGGGGGCCGCAGATACGCAGTATTTT

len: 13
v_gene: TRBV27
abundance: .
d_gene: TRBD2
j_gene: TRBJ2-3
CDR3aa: CASRLAGTDTQYF
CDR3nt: TGTGCCAGTAGACTAGCGGGCACAGATACGCAGTATTTT

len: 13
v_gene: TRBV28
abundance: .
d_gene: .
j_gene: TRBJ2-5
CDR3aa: CASIPAGIETQYF
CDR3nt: TGTGCCAGCATACCAGCAGGTATCGAGACCCAGTACTTC

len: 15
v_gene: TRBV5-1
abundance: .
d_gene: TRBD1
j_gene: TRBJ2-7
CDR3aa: CASSLVGTVSYEQYF
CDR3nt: TGCGCCAGCAGCTTGGTGGGGACAGTATCCTACGAGCAGTACTTC

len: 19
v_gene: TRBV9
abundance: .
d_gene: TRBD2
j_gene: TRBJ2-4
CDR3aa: CASSVGTSGGDLAKNIQYF
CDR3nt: TGTGCCAGCAGCGTAGGGACTAGCGGGGGGGACCTAGCCAAAAACATTCAGTACTTC

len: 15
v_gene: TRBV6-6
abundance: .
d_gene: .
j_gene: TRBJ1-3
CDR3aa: CASSQDTISGNTIYF
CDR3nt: TGTGCCAGCAGTCAGGACACCATTTCTGGAAACACCATATATTTT

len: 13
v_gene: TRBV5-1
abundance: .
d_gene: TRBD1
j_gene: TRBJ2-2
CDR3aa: CASSLRGPGELFF
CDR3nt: TGCGCCAGCAGCTTGAGGGGGCCCGGGGAGCTGTTTTTT